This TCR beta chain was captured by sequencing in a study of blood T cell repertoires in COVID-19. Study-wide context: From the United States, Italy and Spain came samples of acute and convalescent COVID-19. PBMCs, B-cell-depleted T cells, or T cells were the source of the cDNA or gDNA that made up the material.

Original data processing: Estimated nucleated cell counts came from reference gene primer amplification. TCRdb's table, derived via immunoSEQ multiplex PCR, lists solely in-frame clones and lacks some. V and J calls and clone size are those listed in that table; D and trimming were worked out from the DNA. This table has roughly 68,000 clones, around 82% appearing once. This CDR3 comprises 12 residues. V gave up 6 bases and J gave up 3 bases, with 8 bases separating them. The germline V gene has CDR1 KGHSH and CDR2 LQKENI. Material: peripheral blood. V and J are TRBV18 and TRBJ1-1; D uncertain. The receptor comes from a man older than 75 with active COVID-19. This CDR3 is CASSSVDTEAFF. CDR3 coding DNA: TGTGCCAGCTCGTCCGTCGACACTGAAGCTTTCTTT.